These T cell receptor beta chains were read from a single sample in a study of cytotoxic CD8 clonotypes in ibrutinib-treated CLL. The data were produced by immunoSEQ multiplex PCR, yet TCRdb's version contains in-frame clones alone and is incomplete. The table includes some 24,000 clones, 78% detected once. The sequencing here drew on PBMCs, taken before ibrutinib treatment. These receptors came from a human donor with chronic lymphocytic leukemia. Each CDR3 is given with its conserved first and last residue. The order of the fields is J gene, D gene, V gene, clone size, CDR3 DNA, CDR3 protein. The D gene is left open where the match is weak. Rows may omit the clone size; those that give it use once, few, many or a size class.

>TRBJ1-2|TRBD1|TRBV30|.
TGTGCCTGGAGCCAACGGACAGGTTCTGATGGCTACACCTTC
CAWSQRTGSDGYTF
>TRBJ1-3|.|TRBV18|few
TGTGCCAGCTCGGCGGGGCCCGGAGCCTCTGGAAACACCATATATTTT
CASSAGPGASGNTIYF
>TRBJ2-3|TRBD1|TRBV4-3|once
TGCGCCAGCAGCCAAGGGACAGGGCAGCCCGCGGATACGCAGTATTTT
CASSQGTGQPADTQYF
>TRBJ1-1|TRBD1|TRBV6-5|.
TGTGCCAGCAGGACAGGGGGCGGACGACTTGAAGCTTTCTTT
CASRTGGGRLEAFF
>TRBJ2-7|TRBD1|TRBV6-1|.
TGTGCCAGCAGTAAAGGACAGGGGACGTATTCCTACGAGCAGTACTTC
CASSKGQGTYSYEQYF
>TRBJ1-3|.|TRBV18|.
TGTGCCAGCTCACCGTCTACTGGAAACACCATATATTTT
CASSPSTGNTIYF
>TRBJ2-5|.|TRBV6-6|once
TGTGCCAGCAGTTATGACCACCTCGGGGAGACCCAGTACTTC
CASSYDHLGETQYF
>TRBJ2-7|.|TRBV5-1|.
TGCGCCAGCAGTCCCACTACAGGGAACTCCTACGAGCAGTACTTC
CASSPTTGNSYEQYF
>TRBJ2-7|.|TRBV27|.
TGTGCCAGCAGCCGGTCAGGAGGGGGCTCGGGAGGGAGCTCCTACGAGCAGTACTTC
CASSRSGGGSGGSSYEQYF
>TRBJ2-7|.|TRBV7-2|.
TGTGCCAGCAGCTTAGCAGAAGGGGTCGAGCAGTACTTC
CASSLAEGVEQYF
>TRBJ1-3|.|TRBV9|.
TGTGCCAGCAGCGTAGACCAGGTACCGAACACCATATATTTT
CASSVDQVPNTIYF
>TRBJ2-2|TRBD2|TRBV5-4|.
TGTGCCAGCAGCCCTAGCGGGAGGGCCAGCACCGGGGAGCTGTTTTTT
CASSPSGRASTGELFF
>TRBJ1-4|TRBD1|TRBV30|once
TGTGCCTGGAGTGTTAACGGGGACAGGGATGAAAAACTGTTTTTT
CAWSVNGDRDEKLFF
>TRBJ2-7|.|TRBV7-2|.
TGTGCCAGCAGCCCCCAGCATTCTTCCTACGAGCAGTACTTC
CASSPQHSSYEQYF
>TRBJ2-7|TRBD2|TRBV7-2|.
TGTGCCAGCAGCTGGGGCGCGGGAGCCCCCTACGAGCAGTACTTC
CASSWGAGAPYEQYF
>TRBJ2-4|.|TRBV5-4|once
TGTGCCAGCAGCTTGGATCGGGATAGGGTCAAAAACATTCAGTACTTC
CASSLDRDRVKNIQYF
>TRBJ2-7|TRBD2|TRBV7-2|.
TGTGCCAGCAGCTTTAAGCGGGATTTTTCCTACGAGCAGTACTTC
CASSFKRDFSYEQYF
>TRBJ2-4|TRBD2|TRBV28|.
TGTGCCAGCAGCTCACCTGGGATAGCGGGATTATTAGCCAAAAACATTCAGTACTTC
CASSSPGIAGLLAKNIQYF
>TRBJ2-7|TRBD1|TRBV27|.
TGTGCCAGCAGTTCCCGGGACAGGGGATCCTACGAGCAGTACTTC
CASSSRDRGSYEQYF
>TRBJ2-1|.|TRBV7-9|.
TGTGCCAGCAGCTCTACCCCCGGGACCCACGGCAATGAGCAGTTCTTC
CASSSTPGTHGNEQFF
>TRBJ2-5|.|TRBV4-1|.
TGCGCCAGCAGCCAGGAGCCGGCAAGAGAACAAGAGACCCAGTACTTC
CASSQEPAREQETQYF
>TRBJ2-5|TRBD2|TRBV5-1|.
TGCGCCAGCAGCTTGGTGGCTAGCGGGAGGGAAGAGACCCAGTACTTC
CASSLVASGREETQYF
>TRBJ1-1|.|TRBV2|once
TGTGCCAGCAGTGGATATGCTGAAGCTTTCTTT
CASSGYAEAFF
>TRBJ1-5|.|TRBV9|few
TGTGCCAGCAGCGTAGCCCCGGGGGCCAATCAGCCCCAGCATTTT
CASSVAPGANQPQHF
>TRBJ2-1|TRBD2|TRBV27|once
TGTGCCAGCAGAAGACTAGCGGGAGCATACAATGAGCAGTTCTTC
CASRRLAGAYNEQFF
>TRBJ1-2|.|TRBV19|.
TGTGCCAGTACCCTCCCCCGAGTTAGTGGCGGCTACACCTTC
CASTLPRVSGGYTF
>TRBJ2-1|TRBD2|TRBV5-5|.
TGTGCCAGCAGCTTAGGGTTCTCGACTAGCGGGAGGGACAATGAGCAGTTCTTC
CASSLGFSTSGRDNEQFF
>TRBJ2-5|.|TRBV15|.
TGTGCCACCAGCAGAGATTGGGAGACCCAGTACTTC
CATSRDWETQYF
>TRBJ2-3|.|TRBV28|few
TGTGCCAGCAGGGACAGTAGCACAGATACGCAGTATTTT
CASRDSSTDTQYF